A single sample gave rise to the 18 T cell receptor beta chains below, sequenced in a study of blood T cell repertoires in COVID-19. Profiled with immunoSEQ multiplex PCR; TCRdb holds only in-frame clones, not every one. The table lists 72,000 or so clones, around 85% of them singletons. The sample comprised peripheral blood. The receptors were sampled from an elderly woman with active or convalescent COVID-19.

This clone was seen only a few times. The chain links TRBV5-6 to TRBJ1-2; tentatively, D is TRBD1 (6 bases). This CDR3 region has 14 residues. Trimming took off 3 bases at V and 2 bases at J, with 11 bases between the two ends. Germline CDR1 reads SGHDT; CDR2 reads YYEEEE. The CDR3, as DNA: TGTGCCAGCAGCTGGGACACTAAGAACTATGGCTACACCTTC. Translation gives CASSWDTKNYGYTF.

The chain employs TRBV6-2 or TRBV6-3 and TRBJ1-5; D is uncertain. The germline V gene has CDR1 MNHEY and CDR2 SVGEGT. The CDR3 is 13 residues long. Trimming took 6 bases from V and 7 from J, leaving 13 bases between them. In nucleotides, the CDR3 is TGTGCCAGCAGCCTGACAAGCCAGCAGCCCCAGCATTTT. Translated: CASSLTSQQPQHF.

The sample holds one count of this clone. The CDR3 loop reads CASSSTSTYEQYF. The CDR3 region has the DNA TGTGCCAGCAGTTCGACTAGTACTTACGAGCAGTACTTC. J is TRBJ2-7 and V is TRBV6-4; tentatively, D is TRBD2 (6 bases). With 5 bases removed from V and 4 bases from J, the gap between germline ends came to 12 bases. CDR3 length equals 13 residues. Germline lookup yields CDR1 MRHNA and CDR2 SNTAGT.

This clone is a singleton in its sample. The chain is built from TRBV21-1 and TRBJ2-7; the listed D gene, TRBD2, was not tested against the DNA. TRBV21-1 is described as a pseudogene. The CDR3 runs to 14 residues. In DNA form, the CDR3 reads TGTGCCAGCAGCGACGGGGAGGGACCCTACGAGCAGTACTTC. Protein sequence: CASSDGEGPYEQYF.

The chain combines TRBV5-4 with TRBJ1-1; D remains unclear. Between the trimmed V and J ends, which lost 2 bases and 2 bases, there was a span of 10 bases. The germline V gene encodes CDR1 SGHNT and CDR2 YYREEE (reference sequence). The CDR3 has 14 residues. CDR3: CASSLEQTNTEAFF. CDR3 bases: TGTGCCAGCAGCTTAGAACAGACAAACACTGAAGCTTTCTTT. The whole variable domain, filled in from reference TRBV5-4 and TRBJ1-1, reads ETGVTQSPTHLIKTRGQQVTLRCSSQSGHNTVSWYQQALGQGPQFIFQYYREEENGRGNFPPRFSGLQFPNYSSELNVNALELDDSALYLCASSLEQTNTEAFFGQGTRLTVV.

The rearrangement uses TRBV7-2 and TRBJ2-7; 13 bases are shared with TRBD2. V gave up 3 bases and J gave up 2 bases; unmatched junction bases: 1. This CDR3 is built from 15 residues. Germline V gene data show CDR1 as SGHTA and CDR2 as FQGNSA. CDR3 coding DNA: TGTGCCAGCAGCTTCACTAGCGGGGGGGCCTACGAGCAGTACTTC. Translating gives CASSFTSGGAYEQYF.

The V call is TRBV19, the J call TRBJ2-1, with 9 nucleotides matching TRBD2. The length of the CDR3 is 17 residues. The V gene's germline CDR1 is LNHDA and CDR2 SQIVND (reference sequence). V lost 3 bases and J lost 3; bases outside the gene matches: 9. Written as DNA, the CDR3 is TGTGCCAGTAGTATCCTGAGCGGGGGGCTCCACTACAATGAGCAGTTCTTC. It encodes CASSILSGGLHYNEQFF.

The rearrangement links TRBV9 to TRBJ1-2, with 9 nucleotides matching TRBD1. The CDR3 runs to 16 residues. J was trimmed by 8 bases and V by 0 bases; bases with no gene match: 11. In germline, CDR1 is SGDLS, CDR2 YYNGEE. CDR3 DNA sequence: TGTGCCAGCAGCGTAGTCGGGGACAGGGTCTATTCAGGCTACACCTTC. This gives the protein CASSVVGDRVYSGYTF.

This chain uses TRBV5-1 with TRBJ2-5; TRBD2 matches at 8 bases. The CDR3 consists of 14 residues. Germline-derived CDR1 and CDR2 are SGHRS and YFSETQ. V dropped 3 bases and J dropped 5; count of bases not matched to a gene: 6. The CDR3 DNA reads TGCGCCAGCAGCTCCGGGGGGGCCGGGGAGACCCAGTACTTC. It is translated as CASSSGGAGETQYF.

V and J are TRBV9 and TRBJ2-3; 13 bases are shared with TRBD2. The CDR3 runs to 17 residues. Germline V gene lookup returns CDR1 SGDLS and CDR2 YYNGEE. With 4 bases clipped from V and 2 bases from J, the junction kept 7 bases outside the gene matches. This CDR3 reads CASSLRTSGGTTDTQYF. In DNA, the CDR3 is TGTGCCAGCAGCCTCCGGACTAGCGGGGGAACCACAGATACGCAGTATTTT.

This chain links TRBV11-2 with TRBJ2-3; tentative D call: TRBD2 (6 bases). The germline V gene has CDR1 SGHAT and CDR2 FQNNGV. V was cut by 5 bases and J by 2 bases, with 11 bases left in between. The CDR3 runs to 14 residues. CDR3 sequence: CASSPGTYTDTQYF. As DNA, the CDR3 is TGTGCCAGCAGCCCCGGGACTTACACAGATACGCAGTATTTT.

The chain links TRBV30 to TRBJ1-1; D remains ambiguous. The CDR3 has 15 amino acids. V was pared by 4 bases and J by 1 base, with 16 bases between. Germline assignment: CDR1 GTSNPN and CDR2 SVGIG (reference sequence). The CDR3 is CAWINYPGENTEAFF. The CDR3 region has the DNA TGTGCCTGGATCAATTACCCGGGAGAGAACACTGAAGCTTTCTTT.

The table lists this clone with a few counts. V usage is TRBV2 and J usage is TRBJ1-6; D is unclear. The V and J ends lost 7 bases and 7 bases respectively, with 14 bases between them. The CDR3 runs to 14 residues. Germline V gene data show CDR1 as SNHLY and CDR2 as FYNNEI. The CDR3 sequence: CASTNGQRNSPLHF. The CDR3 nucleotides read TGTGCCAGCACGAATGGGCAGCGGAATTCACCCCTCCACTTT.

This clone was recorded once. The chain is built from TRBV5-1 and TRBJ2-2; D might be TRBD1 (6 bases). CDR3 length equals 16 residues. The V gene's germline CDR1 is SGHRS and CDR2 YFSETQ. V was trimmed by 4 bases and J by 0 bases, leaving 13 bases between them. The CDR3 nucleotides read TGCGCCAGCAGCCCCTCGACAGGTGCGAACACCGGGGAGCTGTTTTTT. Translation gives CASSPSTGANTGELFF. The full variable domain, completed using reference TRBV5-1 and TRBJ2-2, is KAGVTQTPRYLIKTRGQQVTLSCSPISGHRSVSWYQQTPGQGLQFLFEYFSETQRNKGNFPGRFSGRQFSNSRSEMNVSTLELGDSALYLCASSPSTGANTGELFFGEGSRLTVL.

The V call is TRBV7-2, the J call TRBJ1-1; 11 nucleotides line up with TRBD1. The germline CDR1 and CDR2 sequences are SGHTA and FQGNSA. The CDR3 runs 13 residues. Trimming cost V 11 bases and J 3 bases; bases outside gene matches: 5. In nucleotides, the CDR3 is TGTGCCGGAGGACAGGGGGCCTACACTGAAGCTTTCTTT. Translation gives CAGGQGAYTEAFF. Full variable domain (remainder filled in from reference TRBV7-2 and TRBJ1-1): GAGVSQSPSNKVTEKGKDVELRCDPISGHTALYWYRQSLGQGLEFLIYFQGNSAPDKSGLPSDRFSAERTGGSVSTLTIQRTQQEDSAVYLCAGGQGAYTEAFFGQGTRLTVV.

The chain uses TRBV11-3 and TRBJ2-5, with a weak D call TRBD1 (6 bases). The CDR3 length is 13 residues. Germline CDR1 reads SGHNT; CDR2 reads YENEEA. Trimming left V 3 bases short and J 5 bases short, with 10 bases between. CDR3 sequence reads: CASSFSRGETQYF. DNA of the CDR3: TGTGCCAGCAGCTTTAGTAGGGGGGAGACCCAGTACTTC.

J is TRBJ2-7 and V is TRBV13; the D is unclear. V lost 3 bases and J lost 2, with 11 bases in between. This CDR3 has 14 residues. Germline V CDR1 and CDR2: PRHDT, FYEKMQ (reference sequence). CDR3 amino acids: CASSFNLAPYEQYF. The CDR3 bases are TGTGCCAGCAGCTTTAATTTGGCCCCCTACGAGCAGTACTTC.

The chain links TRBV6-2 or TRBV6-3 to TRBJ1-6, with 9 bases matching TRBD1. The CDR3 sequence is 17 residues long. Germline CDR1 is MNHEY and CDR2 is SVGEGT. Germline trimming cut 2 bases from V and 10 bases from J; bases unmatched to any gene: 12. Here the CDR3 reads CASSYPNLGQGRSPLHF. The CDR3 DNA is TGTGCCAGCAGTTACCCCAATCTCGGACAGGGGAGGTCACCCCTCCACTTT.